These T cell receptor beta chains were read from a single sample in a study of shared clonotypes between healthy human individuals. The repertoire was sequenced with immunoSEQ multiplex PCR; TCRdb's copy has only in-frame clones and lacks some. The repertoire holds approximately 1,000,000 clones, with roughly 80% as singletons. The specimen was memory CD4+ T cells from PBMCs. All receptors come from a man aged 18 to 30 in good health. Some clones in this sample may be carry-over from other donors' samples. The CDR3 runs from the conserved cysteine through the conserved F or W. A D gene is named only where the DNA matches it firmly. Some rows have no size entry. The others give once, few or many, or a class for an expanded clone.

j_call,d_call,clone_size,v_call,cdr3_nt,cdr3_aa
TRBJ1-1,.,.,TRBV6-5,TGTGCCAGCACTGTAACGGGGGGTCTCACTGAAGCTTTCTTT,CASTVTGGLTEAFF
TRBJ1-2,.,.,TRBV7-8,TGTGCCAGCAGCTTCGGGGGGGCTAACTATGGCTACACCTTC,CASSFGGANYGYTF
TRBJ1-1,.,.,TRBV6-1,TGTGCCAGCAGTGATAGGGCAGCCACTGAAGCTTTCTTT,CASSDRAATEAFF
TRBJ1-3,.,.,TRBV4-1,TGCGCCAGCAGCCAAGATGGGGTCCAGGGGCCTGGAAACACCATATATTTT,CASSQDGVQGPGNTIYF
TRBJ2-4,.,.,TRBV18,TGTGCCAGCTCACTAGAGAACCCGCTAGCCAAAAACATTCAGTACTTC,CASSLENPLAKNIQYF
TRBJ1-3,.,few,TRBV5-1,TGCGCCAGCAGCCTGGACACCCTCTCTGGAAACACCATATATTTT,CASSLDTLSGNTIYF
TRBJ1-1,TRBD1,.,TRBV6-5,TGTACCAGCAGTTACTCCGGACAGGGGGCAGGTGAAGCTTTCTTT,CTSSYSGQGAGEAFF
TRBJ2-2,TRBD2,.,TRBV12-5,TGTGCTAGTGGTTTGGTACTCCGGGAGGCCGGGGAGCTGTTTTTT,CASGLVLREAGELFF
TRBJ2-3,.,.,TRBV20-1,TGCAGTGCCCCGGAGACCATGCATTTT,CSAPETMHF
TRBJ2-5,.,.,TRBV28,TGTGCCAGCAGTTTTGTGGAGAGGGAGACCCAGTACTTC,CASSFVERETQYF
TRBJ2-3,TRBD2,.,TRBV7-2,TGTGCCAGCAGCTTAGCGCGCGGGAGGAACACAGATACGCAGTATTTT,CASSLARGRNTDTQYF
TRBJ2-7,TRBD2,.,TRBV11-2,TGTGCCAGCAGCCGCCGACTAGCAGGCGAGCAGTACTTC,CASSRRLAGEQYF
TRBJ1-2,.,.,TRBV28,TGTGCCAGCAGGAGACAGCTCTATGGCTACACCTTC,CASRRQLYGYTF